The 32 T cell receptor beta chains given below trace back to one sample, sequenced in a study. The sorted Tregs were CD4+CD25+CD127-/low cells. TCRdb re-called the 5' RACE reads with MiXCR, one entry per CDR3 protein. This sample yields about 9,000 distinct CDR3 sequences, of which over 35% are seen a single time; just under 3% belongs to the top ten. Sequencing used Tregs sorted from a lymph node. The receptor set was obtained from a female donor with breast cancer.

With respect to this clonotype: This is likely a read error, given that the CDR3 carries no conserved phenylalanine or tryptophan at its end. The gene calls are TRBV20-1 and TRBJ2-3, with 9 nucleotides matching TRBD1. Looked up from germline, CDR1 is DFQATT and CDR2 is SNEGSKA (reference sequence). The CDR3 is 16 residues long. CDR3 bases: TGCAGTGCCAGAGAACTACCGGGACAGGGTACAGATACGCAGTATCTT. This encodes CSARELPGQGTDTQYL.

V and J are TRBV4-1 and TRBJ1-1; unclear D gene. The V and J ends lost 1 base and 1 base respectively, with 7 bases between them. From germline, CDR1 is MGHRA and CDR2 YSYEKL. This CDR3 comprises 14 residues. CDR3 loop: CASSQGSTNTEAFF. CDR3 nucleotide sequence: TGCGCCAGCAGCCAAGGGTCGACGAACACTGAAGCTTTCTTT.

Worth noting for this clonotype: At one boundary the junction diverges from the germline segment, which might be a read error. V is TRBV5-1 and J is TRBJ2-5; possibly TRBD1 or TRBD2 for D (5 bases each). Germline V gene sequence: CDR1 SGHRS, CDR2 YFSETQ. The CDR3 runs to 14 residues. Here the CDR3 reads CAGSLVGVQETQYF. In DNA, the CDR3 is TGCGCCGGCAGCTTGGTGGGGGTCCAAGAGACCCAGTACTTC. Combining the CDR3 with reference TRBV5-1 and TRBJ2-5 gives the whole variable domain KAGVTQTPRYLIKTRGQQVTLSCSPISGHRSVSWYQQTPGQGLQFLFEYFSETQRNKGNFPGRFSGRQFSNSRSEMNVSTLELGDSALYLCAGSLVGVQETQYFGPGTRLLVL.

The DNA of the CDR3 is TGCGCCAGCAGCCAACCGTCCGCCCCCGAGCGGGGGGTCTACAATGAGCAGTTCTTC. This gives the protein CASSQPSAPERGVYNEQFF. This chain uses TRBV4-1 with TRBJ2-1; 9 nucleotides line up with TRBD2. The CDR3 contains 19 residues. The V gene end was trimmed by 2 bases and the J gene end by 3 bases; junction bases not matched to a gene: 14. Germline assignment: CDR1 MGHRA and CDR2 YSYEKL.

By share of the sample, this clonotype is medium-sized. This sequence joins TRBV4-1 and TRBJ2-6; 8 nucleotides match TRBD1. Germline CDR1 and CDR2: MGHRA and YSYEKL. The CDR3 has 17 residues. V lost 0 bases, J lost 0 bases, and 1 base stayed unmatched. DNA for the CDR3: TGCGCCAGCAGCCAAGAAGGACAGGGCTCTGGGGCCAACGTCCTGACTTTC. It yields the protein CASSQEGQGSGANVLTF.

Concerning this clonotype itself: At one end, the junction sequence differs from germline, possibly due to a read error. This chain joins TRBV20-1 and TRBJ2-5; D is uncertain. Germline CDR1 and CDR2: DFQATT and SNEGSKA (reference sequence). The CDR3 loop spans 14 amino acids. The CDR3 here is CSALFGDPREAQYF. The CDR3 bases are TGCAGTGCCTTGTTTGGGGATCCGCGAGAGGCCCAGTACTTC.

The chain links TRBV6-1 to TRBJ2-7; D is unresolved. With 1 base removed from V and 0 bases from J, the gap between germline ends came to 4 bases. From germline, CDR1 is MNHNS and CDR2 SASEGT. This CDR3 has 13 amino acids. The CDR3 nucleotides are TGTGCCAGCAGTGAAGGTGCCTCCTACGAGCAGTACTTC. Translation: CASSEGASYEQYF.

The V and J genes are TRBV5-1 and TRBJ2-1; no clear D gene. This CDR3 region has 17 residues. V lost 2 bases and J 2 bases, leaving 17 bases between the germline ends. From germline, CDR1 is SGHRS and CDR2 YFSETQ. CDR3 amino acids: CASSLDIATNPYNEQFF. The CDR3 nucleotides are TGCGCCAGCAGCTTAGATATAGCCACGAATCCCTACAATGAGCAGTTCTTC.

The chain links TRBV7-8 to TRBJ2-1, with 8 nucleotides matching TRBD2. With V trimmed by 3 bases and J by 8 bases, 3 bases remained unmatched. The CDR3 covers 13 residues. Germline-derived CDR1 and CDR2 are SGHVS and FQNEAQ. CDR3 region: CASSFPTSDEQFF. The CDR3 nucleotides are TGTGCCAGCAGCTTCCCGACTAGCGATGAGCAGTTCTTC. The complete variable domain, with remaining parts taken from reference TRBV7-8 and TRBJ2-1, reads GAGVSQSPRYKVAKRGQDVALRCDPISGHVSLFWYQQALGQGPEFLTYFQNEAQLDKSGLPSDRFFAERPEGSVSTLKIQRTQQEDSAVYLCASSFPTSDEQFFGPGTRLTVL.

This chain connects TRBV5-1 to TRBJ2-1, with D possibly being TRBD2 (6 bases). Germline values: CDR1 SGHRS, CDR2 YFSETQ. V gave up 7 bases and J gave up 3 bases, with 11 bases separating them. This CDR3 region has 13 residues. In nucleotides, the CDR3 is TGCGCCAGCGGTGGGGGAGGCTACAATGAGCAGTTCTTC. Residues: CASGGGGYNEQFF.

This chain joins TRBV6-6 and TRBJ2-7; possible D gene TRBD1, 6 bases. V lost 2 bases and J lost 2, with 13 bases in between. Germline-derived CDR1 and CDR2 are MNHNY and SVGAGI (reference sequence). The CDR3 extends over 15 amino acids. CDR3 DNA: TGTGCCAGCAGTTACGGTGACAGGAGCGCCTACGAGCAGTACTTC. Translation: CASSYGDRSAYEQYF.

This clonotype was picked up a small number of times. The J gene is TRBJ2-1, the V gene TRBV5-6, with 7 positions matching TRBD1. V gave up 7 bases and J gave up 1 base; unmatched junction bases: 2. The germline V gene encodes CDR1 SGHDT and CDR2 YYEEEE. CDR3 length: 13 amino acids. In DNA form, the CDR3 reads TGTGCCAGCCGACAGGGTTCCTACAATGAGCAGTTCTTC. Translated, it gives CASRQGSYNEQFF.

On this clonotype: The conserved phenylalanine or tryptophan is not found at the CDR3 terminus, so this likely reflects a read error. The chain carries TRBV9 and TRBJ1-6; no reliable D call. The CDR3 sequence is 13 residues long. V was shortened by 4 bases and J by 7 bases, with 9 bases between the two germline ends. Germline V gene sequence: CDR1 SGDLS, CDR2 YYNGEE. CDR3 sequence: CASSSQTNSPLHI. The CDR3, as DNA: TGTGCCAGCAGCTCTCAGACAAATTCACCCCTCCACATT.

This clonotype showed up just once. The chain joins TRBV28 to TRBJ2-7; no clear D. V dropped 2 bases and J dropped 4 bases, with 3 bases sitting between them. CDR1 and CDR2 (germline): MDHEN, SYDVKM. CDR3 length equals 11 residues. The CDR3 is CASSLTYEQYF. The CDR3 nucleotides read TGTGCCAGCAGTTTAACGTACGAGCAGTACTTC.

CDR3 loop: CASSPRGVSYGYTF. The DNA of the CDR3 is TGTGCCAGCAGCCCCCGGGGGGTAAGCTATGGCTACACCTTC. The J gene is TRBJ1-2, the V gene TRBV7-6; D perhaps matches TRBD1 (5 bases). The ends were cut back, 5 bases at V and 4 bases at J, with 14 bases in the middle. The CDR3 is 14 residues long. Looked up from germline, CDR1 is SGHVS and CDR2 is FNYEAQ.

There are a few counts of this clonotype. J is TRBJ1-1 and V is TRBV29-1; 7 bases are a match to TRBD1. This CDR3 is 15 amino acids long. V trimming: 6 bases; J trimming: 0 bases; junction bases outside the gene matches: 10. Germline V lookup: CDR1 SQVTM, CDR2 ANQGSEA. DNA of the CDR3: TGCAGCGTACAGGGGTTCTGGGGGATGAACACTGAAGCTTTCTTT. It translates to CSVQGFWGMNTEAFF.

This chain connects TRBV5-1 to TRBJ2-1; 8 bases are shared with TRBD1. Germline V gene data show CDR1 as SGHRS and CDR2 as YFSETQ. The CDR3 runs to 14 residues. The trim removed 1 base at V and 6 bases at J, leaving 3 bases unmatched. The chain's CDR3 is CASSLSQGANEQFF. The CDR3 coding sequence is TGCGCCAGCAGCTTGAGCCAGGGGGCCAATGAGCAGTTCTTC.

The chain links TRBV10-3 to TRBJ2-7; D unclear. Germline CDR1 reads ENHRY; CDR2 reads SYGVKD. V was shortened by 5 bases and J by 1 base, with 9 bases between the two germline ends. The CDR3 has 13 amino acids. The CDR3 here is CAISNDKSYEQYF. The CDR3 DNA sequence: TGTGCCATCAGTAATGACAAATCCTACGAGCAGTACTTC.

This clonotype came up a few times. The V call is TRBV30, the J call TRBJ2-1; either TRBD1 or TRBD2 may supply D (5 bases each). The V gene lost 5 bases and the J gene lost 8 bases, with 22 bases spanning the gap. Germline CDR1 reads GTSNPN; CDR2 reads SVGIG (reference sequence). The CDR3 consists of 15 residues. CDR3 amino acids: CAWAIDSAPGDEQFF. As DNA, the CDR3 is TGTGCCTGGGCTATAGACAGTGCCCCCGGGGATGAGCAGTTCTTC.

The V gene is TRBV27, the J gene TRBJ2-7; a possible D gene is TRBD1 (5 bases). The CDR3 totals 15 residues. Germline V gives CDR1 MNHEY, CDR2 SMNVEV (reference sequence). V lost 6 bases, J lost 4 bases, and 19 bases lay in between. The chain's CDR3 is CASSLSNPQGYEQYF. CDR3 DNA sequence: TGTGCCAGCAGCTTAAGCAACCCTCAGGGTTACGAGCAGTACTTC.

As concerns this clonotype: The junction differs from germline at one of its ends, possibly a read error. V gene TRBV15 combines with J gene TRBJ2-1; D gene unclear. CDR3 size: 11 residues. Looked up from germline, CDR1 is LNHNV and CDR2 is YYDKDF (reference sequence). The CDR3 coding sequence is TGTGCCAGCAGCTTACAAAATGAGCAGTTCTTC. The encoded protein is CASSLQNEQFF.

This clonotype turned up a few times. The chain joins TRBV4-1 to TRBJ2-5; D is undetermined. The CDR3 runs 14 residues. The V gene's germline CDR1 is MGHRA and CDR2 YSYEKL. With 4 bases removed from V and 2 bases from J, the gap between germline ends came to 11 bases. In DNA form, the CDR3 reads TGCGCCAGCAGCCGAGTTGAGAGTCAAGAGACCCAGTACTTC. Its protein product is CASSRVESQETQYF.

V usage is TRBV2 and J usage is TRBJ2-1; TRBD2 agrees at 10 bases. This CDR3 has 15 amino acids. CDR1 and CDR2 (germline): SNHLY, FYNNEI. V was pared by 7 bases and J by 8 bases, with 11 bases of the junction left unmatched. This chain's CDR3 is CASKMAAGGGDEQFF. The CDR3 nucleotides are TGTGCCAGCAAAATGGCAGCGGGGGGGGGGGATGAGCAGTTCTTC.

The rearrangement links TRBV5-1 to TRBJ2-1, with D possibly matching TRBD2 (7 bases). Per the germline V gene, CDR1 is SGHRS and CDR2 is YFSETQ. V was pared by 7 bases and J by 6 bases, with 20 bases between. This CDR3 spans 15 amino acids. The CDR3 DNA reads as TGCGCCAGCCGAGAGGGGGGGGGACCGGGCAATGAGCAGTTCTTC. Translating gives CASREGGGPGNEQFF.

This clonotype showed up just a few times. V usage is TRBV30 and J usage is TRBJ1-1; no clear D gene. The germline V and J ends were trimmed by 0 bases and 1 base, with 6 bases remaining between them. From germline, CDR1 is GTSNPN and CDR2 SVGIG (reference sequence). This CDR3 is 13 amino acids long. CDR3 in DNA: TGTGCCTGGAGTGTCCTAGCGAACACTGAAGCTTTCTTT. Translation gives CAWSVLANTEAFF.

Here the CDR3 DNA reads TGCGCCAGCAGTGAGTCGATGAGCCCCCAAGAGACCCAGTACTTC. Protein product: CASSESMSPQETQYF. This chain links TRBV10-2 with TRBJ2-5, with D unresolved. V lost 0 bases, J lost 1 base, and 9 bases lay in between. This CDR3 contains 15 residues. The V gene's germline CDR1 is WSHSY and CDR2 SAAADI.

J is TRBJ2-3 and V is TRBV12-3 or TRBV12-4; no clear D. The ends were cut back, 5 bases at V and 4 bases at J, with 13 bases in the middle. The CDR3 spans 14 residues. In nucleotides, the CDR3 is TGTGCCAGCAGTCCCTTCAGTGGTTCAGATACGCAGTATTTT. Encoded protein: CASSPFSGSDTQYF.

The chain joins TRBV10-3 to TRBJ2-2; tentatively, D is TRBD2 (7 bases). V shed 4 bases and J shed 6 bases, with 12 bases lying between them. The CDR3 covers 14 residues. From germline, CDR1 is ENHRY and CDR2 SYGVKD. CDR3 nucleotide sequence: TGTGCCATCAGTGGAACGGGGGGCGCCGGGGAGCTGTTTTTT. Amino acids: CAISGTGGAGELFF.

The rearrangement links TRBV5-1 to TRBJ2-1; 7 nucleotides line up with TRBD1. The CDR3 consists of 15 residues. Germline V lookup: CDR1 SGHRS, CDR2 YFSETQ. V lost 0 bases, J lost 10 bases, and 10 bases stayed unmatched. Here the CDR3 DNA reads TGCGCCAGCAGCTTGGCCGAGACAGGGAATAAGGAGCAGTTCTTC. Its translation: CASSLAETGNKEQFF. Based on the CDR3 plus reference TRBV5-1 and TRBJ2-1, the full variable domain is KAGVTQTPRYLIKTRGQQVTLSCSPISGHRSVSWYQQTPGQGLQFLFEYFSETQRNKGNFPGRFSGRQFSNSRSEMNVSTLELGDSALYLCASSLAETGNKEQFFGPGTRLTVL.

The chain links TRBV4-1 to TRBJ2-3; D gene ambiguous. The CDR3 consists of 13 residues. Germline V gene sequence: CDR1 MGHRA, CDR2 YSYEKL. V was shortened by 0 bases and J by 3 bases, with 4 bases between the two germline ends. CDR3 DNA sequence: TGCGCCAGCAGCCAAGAACGTACAGATACGCAGTATTTT. It yields the protein CASSQERTDTQYF.

The chain has TRBV5-1 and TRBJ1-1; 9 bases match TRBD1. Germline-derived CDR1 and CDR2 are SGHRS and YFSETQ. The ends lost 4 bases at V and 0 bases at J; junction bases unmatched: 4. The CDR3 consists of 15 residues. The CDR3 protein is CASSQGTGMNTEAFF. The DNA for the CDR3 is TGCGCCAGCAGCCAAGGGACAGGGATGAACACTGAAGCTTTCTTT.

The chain has TRBV6-5 and TRBJ1-1; the match to TRBD1 covers 7 bases. Germline CDR1 and CDR2: MNHEY and SVGAGI. V was clipped by 5 bases and J by 0 bases; unmatched bases: 6. The CDR3 covers 15 residues. The CDR3 nucleotides read TGTGCCAGCAGTCCTAAGACAGGGATGAACACTGAAGCTTTCTTT. Translation gives CASSPKTGMNTEAFF.